The table lists the clone carrying this T cell receptor (beta chain) with a count of one. The data stem from a study of blood T cell repertoires in COVID-19. Study-wide background: COVID-19 samples, acute and convalescent, were from the United States, Italy and Spain. PBMCs, B-cell-depleted T cells, or T cells were the source of the cDNA or gDNA that made up the material.

The germline V gene encodes CDR1 MNHEY and CDR2 SVGAGI. J lost 4 bases, V lost 2 bases, and 5 bases had no gene match. This CDR3 region has 14 residues. The authors' processing: Counts of nucleated cells, estimated from reference gene primer amplification, were obtained. Sequenced by immunoSEQ multiplex PCR; TCRdb stores in-frame clones only, minus some. V, J and clone size were drawn from that table, and D and trimming were deduced from the DNA. This sample yields about 210,000 clones, of which 80% are seen a single time; around 6.9% belongs to the top ten. Sequencing input: peripheral blood. This clonotype was obtained from a man aged 55 to 70 with acute or convalescent COVID-19. The V gene is TRBV6-5, the J gene TRBJ2-7; TRBD1 aligns across 7 bases. The CDR3 region is CASSYAGTAYEQYF. The CDR3 bases are TGTGCCAGCAGTTACGCCGGGACAGCTTACGAGCAGTACTTC.